The T cell receptor beta chain under discussion was sequenced for a study of Tregs in tolerant kidney transplant recipients. Study overall: CFSE-labeled recipient PBMCs were cultured more than 5 days with irradiated graft donor PBMCs, then FACS-sorted.

This clone was counted only a few times. Its antigen is unknown. The CDR3 has 15 residues. Germline V gene data show CDR1 as SGHNT and CDR2 as YYREEE (reference sequence). J gave up 9 bases and V 0 bases, and 8 bases lay outside the gene matches. TCRdb keeps only in-frame clones here, not all; method: immunoSEQ multiplex PCR. The sample shows several thousand clones, 45% to 50% of them seen only once. This sequence originates from a human donor in good health. The chain recombines TRBV5-4 with TRBJ2-1, with 8 bases identical to TRBD2. Material: CD4+ T cells from blood cultured with allogeneic cells. The CDR3 loop reads CASSLGRGGPGEQFF. The CDR3 coding sequence is TGTGCCAGCAGCTTGGGACGGGGGGGGCCAGGTGAGCAGTTCTTC.